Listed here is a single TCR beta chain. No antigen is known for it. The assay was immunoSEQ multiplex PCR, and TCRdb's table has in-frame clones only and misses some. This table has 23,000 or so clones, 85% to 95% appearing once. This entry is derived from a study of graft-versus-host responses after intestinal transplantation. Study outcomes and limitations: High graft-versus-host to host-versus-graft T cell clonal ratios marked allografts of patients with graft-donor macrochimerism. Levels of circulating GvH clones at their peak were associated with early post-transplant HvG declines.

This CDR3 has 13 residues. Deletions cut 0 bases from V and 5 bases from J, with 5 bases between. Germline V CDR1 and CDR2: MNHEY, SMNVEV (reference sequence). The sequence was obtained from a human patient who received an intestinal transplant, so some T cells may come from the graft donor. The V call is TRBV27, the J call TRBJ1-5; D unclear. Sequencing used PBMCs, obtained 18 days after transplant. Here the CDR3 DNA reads TGTGCCAGCAGTTTATCCAGCTATCAGCCCCAGCATTTT. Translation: CASSLSSYQPQHF.